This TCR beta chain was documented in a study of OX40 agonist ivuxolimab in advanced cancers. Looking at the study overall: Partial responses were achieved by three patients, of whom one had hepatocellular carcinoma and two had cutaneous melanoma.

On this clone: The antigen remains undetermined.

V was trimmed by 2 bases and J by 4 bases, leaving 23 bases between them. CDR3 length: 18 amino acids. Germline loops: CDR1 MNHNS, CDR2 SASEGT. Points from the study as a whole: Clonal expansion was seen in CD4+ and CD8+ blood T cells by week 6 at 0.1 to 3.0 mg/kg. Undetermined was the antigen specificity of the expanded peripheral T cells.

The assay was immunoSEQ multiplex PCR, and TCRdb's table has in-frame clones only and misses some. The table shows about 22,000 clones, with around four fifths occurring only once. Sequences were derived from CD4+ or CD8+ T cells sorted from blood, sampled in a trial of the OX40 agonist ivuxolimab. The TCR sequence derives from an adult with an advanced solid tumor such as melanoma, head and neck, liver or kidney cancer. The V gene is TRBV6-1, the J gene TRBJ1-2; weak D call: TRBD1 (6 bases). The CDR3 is CASSEWRGGTTGIYGYTF. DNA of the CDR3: TGTGCCAGCAGTGAATGGCGGGGGGGCACCACTGGAATCTATGGCTACACCTTC.